This TCR beta chain came from a study of blood T cell repertoires in COVID-19. At the level of the study: Samples representing acute and convalescent COVID-19 were sourced from the United States, Italy and Spain. Sources were T cells, B-cell-depleted T cells, or PBMCs; the material itself was cDNA or gDNA.

Original handling: Amplification of reference gene primers was used by the study to estimate nucleated cell counts. TCRdb's table, derived via immunoSEQ multiplex PCR, lists solely in-frame clones and lacks some. The D gene and trimming were derived from the DNA, and the V and J assignments and clone size from that table. In the table there are 150,000 to 200,000 clones, 75% to 90% of which are singletons. The V and J ends lost 3 bases and 6 bases, in that order; junction bases with no gene match: 1. The CDR3 runs to 11 residues. From germline, CDR1 is DFQATT and CDR2 SNEGSKA (reference sequence). This clonotype was sampled from a human donor in a cohort sampled during active COVID-19. This chain links TRBV20-1 with TRBJ2-7, with TRBD2 identical over 8 bases. Sequences were obtained from peripheral blood. In nucleotides, the CDR3 is TGCAGTGCTAGCGCGGGGGGCGAGCAGTACTTC. This translates into CSASAGGEQYF.